The 12 T cell receptor beta chains presented below share a single source sample, sequenced in a study of siplizumab effects on memory and regulatory T cells. Only in-frame clones appear in the TCRdb table, and some are missing; sequencing was by immunoSEQ multiplex PCR. The sample carries about 69,000 clones, about 87% recorded once. Material: Tregs sorted from blood. These receptors were taken from a human donor in good health.

The genes are TRBV29-1 and TRBJ2-7; 11 positions match TRBD1. The trim removed 7 bases at V and 4 bases at J, leaving 9 bases unmatched. Germline V gives CDR1 SQVTM, CDR2 ANQGSEA. The CDR3 runs 14 residues. The chain's CDR3 is CSAKTRDRGYEQYF. For the CDR3, the DNA is TGCAGCGCCAAAACGCGGGACAGGGGGTACGAGCAGTACTTC.

The chain has TRBV30 and TRBJ1-2; maybe TRBD1 (6 bases). Looked up from germline, CDR1 is GTSNPN and CDR2 is SVGIG (reference sequence). Trimming removed 2 bases at V and 5 bases at J, with 12 bases between. The CDR3 consists of 13 residues. CDR3 in DNA: TGTGCCTGGAGTTCGGACAGTTTTTATGGCTACACCTTC. Encoded protein: CAWSSDSFYGYTF.

The chain is built from TRBV7-8 and TRBJ1-6, with TRBD1 matching over 10 bases. Germline trimming cut 1 base from V and 0 bases from J; bases unmatched to any gene: 9. Looked up from germline, CDR1 is SGHVS and CDR2 is FQNEAQ. CDR3 length: 20 amino acids. The CDR3 nucleotides read TGTGCCAGCAGCTTAGTCAGTTGGACAGGGGGGAGCTCCTATAATTCACCCCTCCACTTT. Translating it yields CASSLVSWTGGSSYNSPLHF. Complete variable domain (other parts from reference TRBV7-8 and TRBJ1-6): GAGVSQSPRYKVAKRGQDVALRCDPISGHVSLFWYQQALGQGPEFLTYFQNEAQLDKSGLPSDRFFAERPEGSVSTLKIQRTQQEDSAVYLCASSLVSWTGGSSYNSPLHFGNGTRLTVT.

This clone was seen just once. This rearrangement joins TRBV5-1 to TRBJ1-1; D remains ambiguous. V dropped 3 bases and J dropped 5 bases, with 11 bases sitting between them. There are 13 residues in the CDR3. Germline values: CDR1 SGHRS, CDR2 YFSETQ. CDR3 region: CASSYIGRTEAFF. CDR3 in DNA: TGCGCCAGCAGCTATATTGGTAGGACTGAAGCTTTCTTT.

The chain recombines TRBV12-2 with TRBJ1-3. TRBV12-2 constitutes a pseudogene. The length of the CDR3 is 19 residues. The chain's CDR3 is CASRLAGRNRGKAGNTIYF. In DNA, the CDR3 is TGTGCAAGTCGCTTAGCGGGGAGGAATAGGGGCAAAGCGGGAAACACCATATATTTT.

This chain connects TRBV18 to TRBJ2-5; D perhaps matches TRBD2 (5 bases). Deletions cut 8 bases from V and 7 bases from J, with 20 bases between. CDR1 is KGHSH and CDR2 is LQKENI in the germline V gene. The CDR3 has 14 residues. The CDR3 coding sequence is TGTGCCAGCCACTCGACGGGGTCGTCAGGGACCCAGTACTTC. It translates to CASHSTGSSGTQYF.

This clone was observed many times. V and J are TRBV9 and TRBJ1-1; 9 nucleotides align to TRBD1. The germline gives CDR1 SGDLS, CDR2 YYNGEE. This CDR3 is 13 amino acids long. The trim removed 2 bases at V and 8 bases at J, leaving 4 bases unmatched. The CDR3 protein is CASSVGQGKEAFF. CDR3 sequence (DNA): TGTGCCAGCAGCGTTGGACAGGGGAAGGAAGCTTTCTTT.

The J gene is TRBJ2-7, the V gene TRBV27; 9 positions match TRBD1. Germline V lookup: CDR1 MNHEY, CDR2 SMNVEV (reference sequence). The CDR3 has 17 amino acids. Trimming removed 1 base from V and 4 bases from J; junction bases left unmatched: 11. The chain's CDR3 is CASSLWAAPGQGYEQYF. CDR3 bases: TGTGCCAGCAGTTTATGGGCCGCTCCGGGACAGGGTTACGAGCAGTACTTC.

The rearrangement joins TRBV30 to TRBJ2-1; D call uncertain. This CDR3 has 14 amino acids. V lost 2 bases and J 5 bases, leaving 13 bases between the germline ends. Germline V gene data show CDR1 as GTSNPN and CDR2 as SVGIG (reference sequence). CDR3 protein: CAWSQFAQDNEQFF. The CDR3 DNA sequence: TGTGCCTGGAGTCAATTCGCCCAAGACAATGAGCAGTTCTTC. Supplemented by reference TRBV30 and TRBJ2-1, the full variable domain reads SQTIHQWPATLVQPVGSPLSLECTVEGTSNPNLYWYRQAAGRGLQLLFYSVGIGQISSEVPQNLSASRPQDRQFILSSKKLLLSDSGFYLCAWSQFAQDNEQFFGPGTRLTVL.

The chain couples TRBV11-3 to TRBJ2-5; 12 bases are a match to TRBD2. Unmatched junction bases numbered 2, after V lost 1 base and J lost 5 bases. This CDR3 spans 15 amino acids. Germline V gene data show CDR1 as SGHNT and CDR2 as YENEEA. The CDR3 DNA is TGTGCCAGCAGCTTAGGAGGGACTAGCGGGGAGACCCAGTACTTC. Translated: CASSLGGTSGETQYF.

V is TRBV6-1 and J is TRBJ2-5; D is undetermined. V dropped 11 bases and J dropped 1 base, with 8 bases sitting between them. Germline CDR1 MNHNS, CDR2 SASEGT. This CDR3 spans 11 amino acids. The chain's CDR3 is CAGVVQETQYF. CDR3 coding DNA: TGTGCCGGAGTAGTCCAAGAGACCCAGTACTTC.

The chain has TRBV5-1 and TRBJ2-3; 9 positions match TRBD1. Germline-derived CDR1 and CDR2 are SGHRS and YFSETQ. The CDR3 is 17 residues long. Losses at the gene ends were 4 bases for V and 1 base for J; bases not matched to a gene: 10. This chain's CDR3 is CASSPWGWDRGTDTQYF. The CDR3 DNA sequence: TGCGCCAGCAGCCCCTGGGGTTGGGACAGGGGCACAGATACGCAGTATTTT. Based on the CDR3 plus reference TRBV5-1 and TRBJ2-3, the full variable domain is KAGVTQTPRYLIKTRGQQVTLSCSPISGHRSVSWYQQTPGQGLQFLFEYFSETQRNKGNFPGRFSGRQFSNSRSEMNVSTLELGDSALYLCASSPWGWDRGTDTQYFGPGTRLTVL.